These 16 T cell receptor beta chains originate from one sample sequenced in a study of T cell responses to AZD1222 COVID-19 vaccine. Here immunoSEQ multiplex PCR was the method, and the copy in TCRdb shows in-frame clones only, minus some. This table holds 130,000 to 150,000 clones, around nine tenths found once. Sequencing was performed on peripheral blood, taken on day 0 of AZD1222 vaccination. The receptor set was obtained from an adult in good health.

The V and J genes are TRBV6-5 and TRBJ2-5; no clear D. V was shortened by 6 bases and J by 2 bases, with 10 bases between the two germline ends. The CDR3 is made up of 13 amino acids. Germline V gives CDR1 MNHEY, CDR2 SVGAGI. CDR3 sequence (DNA): TGTGCCAGCAGCCGGACGCATCAAGAGACCCAGTACTTC. It encodes CASSRTHQETQYF.

The chain is built from TRBV29-1 and TRBJ2-3; TRBD1 matches 8 bases. The CDR3 runs 16 residues. V shed 4 bases and J 1 base; nucleotides not matched to a gene: 10. Germline lookup yields CDR1 SQVTM and CDR2 ANQGSEA. CDR3 residues: CSVARGQGARTDTQYF. The DNA of the CDR3 is TGCAGCGTTGCAAGAGGGCAGGGGGCTCGCACAGATACGCAGTATTTT.

The V call is TRBV5-4, the J call TRBJ1-6; 9 bases agree with TRBD1. Germline CDR1 and CDR2: SGHNT and YYREEE (reference sequence). V gave up 0 bases and J gave up 8 bases; unmatched junction bases: 6. This CDR3 spans 16 amino acids. Here the CDR3 DNA reads TGTGCCAGCAGCTTGGGAGGGACAGGGTATGATTCACCCCTCCACTTT. Translating gives CASSLGGTGYDSPLHF.

The J gene is TRBJ1-2, the V gene TRBV6-5; D uncertain. Germline CDR1 is MNHEY and CDR2 is SVGAGI. There are 13 residues in the CDR3. Trimming cost V 6 bases and J 4 bases, with 12 bases left between them. CDR3 loop: CASSSGRTYGYTF. CDR3 DNA: TGTGCCAGCAGCTCCGGACGGACCTATGGCTACACCTTC.

The chain combines TRBV7-2 with TRBJ2-1; 11 bases are shared with TRBD2. V gave up 8 bases and J gave up 3 bases; unmatched junction bases: 6. This CDR3 has 15 amino acids. CDR1 and CDR2 (germline): SGHTA, FQGNSA. CDR3 protein: CASHPGLADYNEQFF. The CDR3 nucleotides are TGTGCCAGCCATCCGGGACTAGCGGACTACAATGAGCAGTTCTTC.

This clone was seen once. This chain uses TRBV7-8 with TRBJ2-3; D is undetermined. The CDR3 loop spans 15 amino acids. Trimming pared 7 bases from V and 0 bases from J, leaving 14 bases between. Germline values: CDR1 SGHVS, CDR2 FQNEAQ. The CDR3 sequence: CASTPVLASTDTQYF. The CDR3 DNA sequence: TGTGCCAGCACCCCTGTACTGGCAAGCACAGATACGCAGTATTTT.

The V gene is TRBV27, the J gene TRBJ2-5, with TRBD1 matching over 7 bases. Losses at the gene ends were 5 bases for V and 3 bases for J; bases not matched to a gene: 9. The CDR3 consists of 15 residues. Germline CDR1 and CDR2: MNHEY and SMNVEV (reference sequence). CDR3 DNA sequence: TGTGCCAGCAGTCTTCCGGGACAGAGGAAAGAGACCCAGTACTTC. The encoded protein is CASSLPGQRKETQYF.

This chain uses TRBV30 with TRBJ2-7; TRBD2 agrees at 14 bases. There are 15 residues in the CDR3. Unmatched junction bases numbered 3, after V lost 1 base and J lost 4 bases. In germline, CDR1 is GTSNPN, CDR2 SVGIG (reference sequence). Here the CDR3 reads CAWSAGTSGSYEQYF. In DNA, the CDR3 is TGTGCCTGGAGTGCAGGGACTAGCGGGAGTTACGAGCAGTACTTC.

CDR3 region: CASSVSGLGNTEAFF. The CDR3 nucleotides are TGTGCCAGCAGCGTCTCGGGTCTCGGGAACACTGAAGCTTTCTTT. This chain connects TRBV6-5 to TRBJ1-1; no clear D gene. Germline CDR1 and CDR2: MNHEY and SVGAGI. Trimming shortened V by 6 bases and J by 1 base, and 15 bases separated the two germline ends. The CDR3 runs to 15 residues.

The gene calls are TRBV18 and TRBJ1-5; maybe TRBD1 (5 bases). This CDR3 contains 16 residues. The germline V gene has CDR1 KGHSH and CDR2 LQKENI. V lost 0 bases to trimming and J lost 2 bases, with 11 bases between them. In DNA form, the CDR3 reads TGTGCCAGCTCACCACCGGGAGGGGCCGGCAATCAGCCCCAGCATTTT. Protein sequence: CASSPPGGAGNQPQHF.

The chain links TRBV27 to TRBJ2-7, with 9 positions matching TRBD1. Germline V gene lookup returns CDR1 MNHEY and CDR2 SMNVEV (reference sequence). V shed 6 bases and J 3 bases; nucleotides not matched to a gene: 6. This CDR3 comprises 14 residues. CDR3 DNA sequence: TGTGCCAGCAGCCCCGGGACAGGGCTCTACGAGCAGTACTTC. It encodes CASSPGTGLYEQYF.

The rearrangement uses TRBV6-5 and TRBJ2-2; D gene uncertain. CDR1 and CDR2 from the germline V gene are MNHEY and SVGAGI. V was shortened by 5 bases and J by 7 bases, with 8 bases between the two germline ends. The CDR3 sequence is 12 residues long. CDR3 amino acids: CASSPPGGELFF. CDR3 DNA: TGTGCCAGCAGTCCCCCAGGCGGGGAGCTGTTTTTT.

The count of this clone is one. The V gene is TRBV20-1, the J gene TRBJ1-6; no definite D call. Trimming removed 4 bases at V and 4 bases at J, with 2 bases between. Germline V lookup: CDR1 DFQATT, CDR2 SNEGSKA (reference sequence). This CDR3 is 11 amino acids long. The CDR3 loop reads CSAKYNSPLHF. The DNA for the CDR3 is TGCAGTGCTAAGTATAATTCACCCCTCCACTTT.

The V and J genes are TRBV19 and TRBJ1-3; 9 bases agree with TRBD1. J lost 4 bases, V lost 6 bases, and 4 bases had no gene match. In germline, CDR1 is LNHDA, CDR2 SQIVND (reference sequence). The CDR3 spans 14 residues. The chain's CDR3 is CASRDRGSGNTIYF. The CDR3 DNA is TGTGCCAGTAGGGACAGGGGTTCCGGAAACACCATATATTTT. The full variable domain, with the rest looked up from reference TRBV19 and TRBJ1-3, is DGGITQSPKYLFRKEGQNVTLSCEQNLNHDAMYWYRQDPGQGLRLIYYSQIVNDFQKGDIAEGYSVSREKKESFPLTVTSAQKNPTAFYLCASRDRGSGNTIYFGEGSWLTVV.

Here the CDR3 DNA reads TGTGCCACCAGTGATTCAGGGGGCCGAAGTGGCTACACCTTC. This encodes CATSDSGGRSGYTF. The chain has TRBV24-1 and TRBJ1-2; 8 bases line up with TRBD1. The CDR3 covers 14 residues. Per germline, CDR1 KGHDR and CDR2 SFDVKD. The junction had 5 bases not matched to a gene; V was cut back by 2 bases and J by 7 bases.

This clone was counted a few times. The V call is TRBV30, the J call TRBJ1-6, with D possibly TRBD1 on 5 matching bases. The CDR3 runs 17 residues. Germline CDR1 and CDR2: GTSNPN and SVGIG (reference sequence). Trimming stripped 0 bases from V and 0 bases from J, with 12 bases between. The chain's CDR3 is CAWSVDRPSSYNSPLHF. Written as DNA, the CDR3 is TGTGCCTGGAGTGTAGACAGACCGAGCTCCTATAATTCACCCCTCCACTTT.